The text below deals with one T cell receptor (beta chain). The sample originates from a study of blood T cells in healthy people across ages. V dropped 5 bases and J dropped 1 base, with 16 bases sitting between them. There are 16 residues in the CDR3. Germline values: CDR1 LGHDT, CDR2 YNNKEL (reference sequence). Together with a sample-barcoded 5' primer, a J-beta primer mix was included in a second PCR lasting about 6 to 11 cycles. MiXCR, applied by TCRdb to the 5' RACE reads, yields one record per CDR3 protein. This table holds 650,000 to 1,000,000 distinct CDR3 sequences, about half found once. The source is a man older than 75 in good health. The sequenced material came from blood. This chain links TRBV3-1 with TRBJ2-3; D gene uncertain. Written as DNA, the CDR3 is TGTGCCAGCAGCTCAGCGAGCCAAACGGGCACAGATACGCAGTATTTT. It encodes CASSSASQTGTDTQYF.